The 25 T cell receptor beta chains in this list originate from one sample, sequenced in a study of T cell responses to AZD1222 COVID-19 vaccine. Assay: immunoSEQ multiplex PCR; the TCRdb copy retains only in-frame clones and omits some. The sample records some 130,000 clones, about 90% being singletons. Here the sequenced sample was peripheral blood, taken on day 0 of AZD1222 vaccination. Source of these receptors: an adult in good health.

This chain links TRBV6-2 or TRBV6-3 with TRBJ1-1, with D uncertain. CDR1 and CDR2 from the germline V gene are MNHEY and SVGEGT. Trimming shortened V by 2 bases and J by 5 bases, and 6 bases separated the two germline ends. There are 12 residues in the CDR3. The CDR3 loop reads CASSYGRTEAFF. The CDR3 region has the DNA TGTGCCAGCAGTTACGGGAGAACTGAAGCTTTCTTT.

The chain recombines TRBV5-1 with TRBJ1-4; D unresolved. Per the germline V gene, CDR1 is SGHRS and CDR2 is YFSETQ. The CDR3 has 14 residues. Between the trimmed V and J ends, which lost 0 bases and 5 bases, there was a span of 8 bases. In nucleotides, the CDR3 is TGCGCCAGCAGCTTGGCGGCACGGAATGAAAAACTGTTTTTT. Translation: CASSLAARNEKLFF.

The chain couples TRBV30 to TRBJ2-7; 9 bases line up with TRBD1. The CDR3 sequence is 13 residues long. The J segment lost 5 bases and the V segment lost 4 bases, leaving 6 bases of the junction unmatched. From germline, CDR1 is GTSNPN and CDR2 SVGIG (reference sequence). The CDR3 DNA reads TGTGCCTGGAAACAGGGGGCGCGGGACGAGCAGTACTTC. This codes for CAWKQGARDEQYF.

The chain links TRBV28 to TRBJ1-2; perhaps TRBD1 as D (6 bases). Germline V CDR1 and CDR2: MDHEN, SYDVKM. V gave up 6 bases and J gave up 5 bases, with 22 bases separating them. The CDR3 contains 16 residues. CDR3 DNA: TGTGCCAGCAGACGAAGGGGTAGGCAGGGGACATATGGCTACACCTTC. It encodes CASRRRGRQGTYGYTF.

This chain connects TRBV12-3 or TRBV12-4 to TRBJ1-5; D remains unclear. CDR3 length: 12 residues. V shed 5 bases and J shed 3 bases, with 5 bases lying between them. DNA of the CDR3: TGTGCCAGCAGTCGCTCCAATCAGCCCCAGCATTTT. It is translated as CASSRSNQPQHF.

CDR3: CASSSTPPGSSYEQYF. CDR3 sequence (DNA): TGTGCCAGCAGTTCCACCCCTCCGGGGAGCTCCTACGAGCAGTACTTC. This rearrangement joins TRBV6-2 or TRBV6-3 to TRBJ2-7; D possibly corresponds to TRBD2 (5 bases). In germline, CDR1 is MNHEY, CDR2 SVGEGT. Between the trimmed V and J ends, which lost 4 bases and 0 bases, there was a span of 16 bases. The CDR3 contains 16 residues.

The chain joins TRBV5-1 to TRBJ2-7; TRBD1 matches 12 bases. The ends lost 5 bases at V and 6 bases at J; junction bases unmatched: 9. This CDR3 is built from 15 residues. CDR1 is SGHRS and CDR2 is YFSETQ in the germline V gene. CDR3 DNA: TGCGCCAGCAGTCTACCGGGACAGGGGGCATTCGAGCAGTACTTC. It yields the protein CASSLPGQGAFEQYF.

V is TRBV14 and J is TRBJ2-7; 10 positions match TRBD2. V gave up 4 bases and J gave up 5 bases; unmatched junction bases: 11. Germline CDR1 reads SGHDN; CDR2 reads FVKESK. The CDR3 is 16 residues long. The CDR3 nucleotides are TGTGCCAGCAGCCCGCGACTAGCGGGCAGGTTCAACGAGCAGTACTTC. This sequence encodes CASSPRLAGRFNEQYF.

V is TRBV5-1 and J is TRBJ1-5, with D possibly TRBD1 on 6 matching bases. V was clipped by 4 bases and J by 3 bases, with 14 bases between them. The CDR3 runs to 15 residues. CDR1 is SGHRS, CDR2 YFSETQ, per germline. The DNA for the CDR3 is TGCGCCAGCAGCCCTGGAGGGGGAGACAATCAGCCCCAGCATTTT. Protein sequence: CASSPGGGDNQPQHF.

CDR3 nucleotides: TGTGCCAGCAGCCCGCGACGGGTCTCACCCCTCCACTTT. Translated: CASSPRRVSPLHF. The gene calls are TRBV5-6 and TRBJ1-6; D call uncertain. V was shortened by 4 bases and J by 10 bases, with 12 bases between the two germline ends. Germline loops: CDR1 SGHDT, CDR2 YYEEEE. The length of the CDR3 is 13 residues.

The chain employs TRBV7-7 and TRBJ2-1; 8 nucleotides line up with TRBD2. The CDR3 covers 16 residues. With V trimmed by 5 bases and J by 0 bases, 6 bases remained unmatched. The germline V gene has CDR1 SSHAT and CDR2 FNYEAQ (reference sequence). CDR3 region: CASSPQAGVSYNEQFF. CDR3 DNA: TGTGCCAGCAGCCCCCAAGCGGGAGTCTCCTACAATGAGCAGTTCTTC.

V and J are TRBV7-9 and TRBJ2-1; 11 nucleotides agree with TRBD1. From germline, CDR1 is SEHNR and CDR2 FQNEAQ (reference sequence). The CDR3 runs to 16 residues. The V gene end was trimmed by 0 bases and the J gene end by 7 bases; junction bases not matched to a gene: 5. This CDR3 reads CASSLAGGTGGNEQFF. DNA for the CDR3: TGTGCCAGCAGCTTAGCCGGCGGGACAGGGGGGAATGAGCAGTTCTTC.

The V gene is TRBV12-5, the J gene TRBJ1-5; 8 bases map to TRBD1. The CDR3 consists of 17 residues. The germline V gene has CDR1 LGHNT and CDR2 FRNRAP. Trimming took 0 bases from V and 6 from J; bases not matched to a gene: 10. The CDR3 spells CASGLVRGGQGGQPQHF. The CDR3 nucleotides read TGTGCTAGTGGTTTGGTACGCGGAGGACAGGGAGGTCAGCCCCAGCATTTT.

This chain links TRBV30 with TRBJ1-5; 7 positions match TRBD1. The CDR3 contains 12 residues. The V gene's germline CDR1 is GTSNPN and CDR2 SVGIG (reference sequence). Trimming removed 6 bases from V and 6 bases from J; junction bases left unmatched: 5. CDR3 DNA sequence: TGTGCCTGTCAGGGGGGGGGTCAGCCCCAGCATTTT. Its translation is CACQGGGQPQHF.

V gene TRBV15 combines with J gene TRBJ1-1; D gene ambiguous. Looked up from germline, CDR1 is LNHNV and CDR2 is YYDKDF (reference sequence). This CDR3 contains 17 residues. V was clipped by 0 bases and J by 1 base, with 15 bases between them. CDR3 nucleotide sequence: TGTGCCACCAGCAGAGAGGCAGGTCGGATAAGGAACACTGAAGCTTTCTTT. Translated: CATSREAGRIRNTEAFF.

This chain joins TRBV4-3 and TRBJ1-2; D perhaps matches TRBD1 (5 bases). V lost 1 base and J lost 8, with 20 bases in between. Germline values: CDR1 LGHNA, CDR2 YSLEER. The CDR3 loop spans 16 amino acids. In nucleotides, the CDR3 is TGCGCCAGCAGCCAAGTGGGGGGACGTAAGGTGCGAGGCTACACCTTC. Translating it yields CASSQVGGRKVRGYTF.

This clone is a singleton in its sample. The chain couples TRBV30 to TRBJ1-4; a weak D match, TRBD1 (5 bases). Germline values: CDR1 GTSNPN, CDR2 SVGIG (reference sequence). This CDR3 comprises 16 residues. V gave up 6 bases and J gave up 6 bases, with 23 bases separating them. Here the CDR3 DNA reads TGTGCCTGTCCCCCGAGGGGCAGGGAACGCGATGAAAAACTGTTTTTT. It is translated as CACPPRGRERDEKLFF.

V and J are TRBV5-6 and TRBJ1-4; no firm D call. The CDR3 is 12 residues long. V lost 4 bases, J lost 7 bases, and 8 bases lay in between. Germline V CDR1 and CDR2: SGHDT, YYEEEE. DNA of the CDR3: TGTGCCAGCAGCCCGGGCAGTGAAAAACTGTTTTTT. It is translated as CASSPGSEKLFF.

The CDR3 DNA follows: TGTGCCAGCAGCAGGAAGAACACTGAAGCTTTCTTT. Amino acids: CASSRKNTEAFF. The chain recombines TRBV27 with TRBJ1-1; D is unclear. The CDR3 spans 12 residues. Per germline, CDR1 MNHEY and CDR2 SMNVEV (reference sequence). V was trimmed by 6 bases and J by 1 base, leaving 6 bases between them.

This chain connects TRBV6-5 to TRBJ2-7, with D perhaps matching TRBD2 (5 bases). Germline V lookup: CDR1 MNHEY, CDR2 SVGAGI. The V and J ends lost 5 bases and 4 bases respectively, with 15 bases between them. This CDR3 contains 14 residues. CDR3 coding DNA: TGTGCCAGCAGTCCTTTTATCGGGGTTTACGAGCAGTACTTC. Residues: CASSPFIGVYEQYF.

The rearrangement uses TRBV10-3 and TRBJ2-1, with 12 bases that match TRBD2. The CDR3 runs 14 residues. Germline lookup yields CDR1 ENHRY and CDR2 SYGVKD. V lost 4 bases and J lost 9; bases outside the gene matches: 4. DNA for the CDR3: TGTGCCATCAGTGGACTAGCGGGAGATGGTGAGCAGTTCTTC. This sequence encodes CAISGLAGDGEQFF.

V gene TRBV2 combines with J gene TRBJ1-3; D remains unclear. Per the germline V gene, CDR1 is SNHLY and CDR2 is FYNNEI. This CDR3 spans 14 amino acids. V gave up 3 bases and J gave up 0 bases, with 6 bases separating them. The CDR3 DNA follows: TGTGCCAGCAGTGAGGGCAGCTCTGGAAACACCATATATTTT. Translating gives CASSEGSSGNTIYF.

The gene calls are TRBV29-1 and TRBJ2-2, with no clear D. CDR1 SQVTM and CDR2 ANQGSEA come from the germline V gene. CDR3 length equals 13 residues. V lost 6 bases and J lost 0, with 8 bases in between. The CDR3 coding sequence is TGCAGCGTGTCGGTCCCGAACACCGGGGAGCTGTTTTTT. This translates into CSVSVPNTGELFF.

The chain joins TRBV9 to TRBJ2-1, with D possibly matching TRBD1 (6 bases). The germline V gene has CDR1 SGDLS and CDR2 YYNGEE. The CDR3 length is 14 residues. With 3 bases removed from V and 6 bases from J, the gap between germline ends came to 13 bases. In DNA form, the CDR3 reads TGTGCCAGCAGCGAGTTACAGGGTCTCAATGAGCAGTTCTTC. This gives the protein CASSELQGLNEQFF.

This clone was recorded once. The chain employs TRBV18 and TRBJ2-1; no firm D call. Trimming stripped 6 bases from V and 5 bases from J, with 11 bases between. CDR1 KGHSH and CDR2 LQKENI come from the germline V gene. This CDR3 comprises 13 residues. CDR3 protein: CASSRLPDNEQFF. CDR3 in DNA: TGTGCCAGCTCCCGCCTTCCGGACAATGAGCAGTTCTTC.